This TCR beta chain was identified in a study of beta chain features in type 1 diabetes. Expressed TCRB transcripts were sequenced after all isolated RNA was converted to cDNA. The table came from immunoSEQ multiplex PCR; TCRdb's copy has only in-frame clones and leaves some out. The data show 200,000 to 250,000 clones, 13% to 15% seen once. Study conclusions and caveats: For cells with high TCR expression, cDNA sequencing could yield over-representation. The study found that naive, central memory and Treg TCRB repertoires appeared more similar in patients than in healthy donors. At VDJ recombination sites, type 1 diabetes patients had fewer insertions and more deleted nucleotides.

Germline lookup yields CDR1 WSHSY and CDR2 SAAADI. The CDR3 has 13 amino acids. The germline V and J ends were trimmed by 4 bases and 9 bases, with 10 bases remaining between them. This clone was seen more than once but under ten times. Its antigen is undetermined. Naive, central memory, regulatory and stem cell-like memory cells within the CD4+ compartment were sorted using CD45RO/CCR7/CD25/CD127/CD95/CD27. The specimen sequenced was naive CD4+ T cells from blood. The V call is TRBV10-2, the J call TRBJ1-6, with TRBD1 as a possible D gene (5 bases). The receptor was derived from a woman aged 40 to 49 in good health. The CDR3 sequence: CASSVAGSSPLHF. In DNA, the CDR3 is TGCGCCAGCAGTGTGGCAGGGTCTTCACCCCTCCACTTT.